This passage covers 7 T cell receptor beta chains from one sample sequenced in a study of Graves' ophthalmopathy and Graves' hyperthyroidism. From RNA, the CDR3 regions of TCR beta chains were amplified and sequenced. After a first-round RT-PCR with HTBI primers, a second-round multiplex PCR was run. TCRdb re-called the multiplex PCR reads with MiXCR, one entry per CDR3 protein. The data show hundreds of thousands of distinct CDR3 sequences, 40% seen once. The specimen sequenced was peripheral blood. The receptors shown here come from an adult man with Graves' ophthalmopathy.

This clonotype showed up just a few times. The chain combines TRBV7-9 with TRBJ2-5, with D hard to call. Germline loops: CDR1 SEHNR, CDR2 FQNEAQ (reference sequence). V was cut by 1 base and J by 1 base, with 16 bases left in between. The CDR3 is 17 amino acids. CDR3 sequence reads: CASSLGEGWGSQETQYF. The CDR3 region has the DNA TGTGCCAGCAGCTTAGGAGAAGGGTGGGGATCCCAAGAGACCCAGTACTTC.

This clonotype has a single count. This chain connects TRBV2 to TRBJ2-2; D may be TRBD1 or TRBD2 (5 bases each). The CDR3 covers 15 residues. With 10 bases removed from V and 4 bases from J, the gap between germline ends came to 19 bases. Per germline, CDR1 SNHLY and CDR2 FYNNEI. The chain's CDR3 is CATGKGPPGTGELFF. CDR3 DNA sequence: TGTGCCACAGGGAAGGGACCCCCGGGCACCGGGGAGCTGTTTTTT.

This sequence joins TRBV10-2 and TRBJ2-7; D is unclear. Germline V gene data show CDR1 as WSHSY and CDR2 as SAAADI. The CDR3 consists of 14 residues. V was cut by 2 bases and J by 2 bases, with 10 bases left in between. Written as DNA, the CDR3 is TGCGCCAGCAGTGAGGCCGCCACAACCTACGAGCAGTACTTC. Its protein product is CASSEAATTYEQYF.

The J gene is TRBJ1-1, the V gene TRBV7-3; no reliable D call. CDR1 and CDR2 from the germline V gene are SGHTA and FQGTGA. V lost 1 base and J lost 3, with 6 bases in between. This CDR3 has 13 residues. The CDR3 protein is CASSLIADTEAFF. CDR3 nucleotide sequence: TGTGCCAGCAGCTTAATAGCCGACACTGAAGCTTTCTTT.

The genes are TRBV6-5 and TRBJ2-5; D gene unclear. This CDR3 contains 13 residues. The ends were cut back, 0 bases at V and 4 bases at J, with 6 bases in the middle. Germline V CDR1 and CDR2: MNHEY, SVGAGI. CDR3 DNA sequence: TGTGCCAGCAGTTACTCTACCCGAGAGACCCAGTACTTC. It codes for CASSYSTRETQYF.

V is TRBV25-1 and J is TRBJ2-5, with 12 bases identical to TRBD2. Germline V gene sequence: CDR1 MGHDK, CDR2 SYGVNS. This CDR3 spans 20 amino acids. V was clipped by 5 bases and J by 5 bases; unmatched bases: 21. DNA of the CDR3: TGTGCCAGCAGTTACCCCCACTCCAGACTAGCGGGAGCGGTAGAGGAGACCCAGTACTTC. It translates to CASSYPHSRLAGAVEETQYF.

The rearrangement links TRBV11-2 to TRBJ1-2; unclear D gene. This CDR3 has 16 residues. CDR1 and CDR2 from the germline V gene are SGHAT and FQNNGV. The V and J ends lost 6 bases and 5 bases respectively, with 22 bases between them. CDR3 region: CASSLSTPTQKYGYTF. The CDR3 DNA reads as TGTGCCAGCAGTTTATCCACCCCGACGCAGAAGTATGGCTACACCTTC.